The 28 T cell receptor beta chains in this list originate from one sample, sequenced in a study of blood T cell repertoires in COVID-19. Generated by immunoSEQ multiplex PCR, the TCRdb table keeps only in-frame clones and is missing some. This table holds 57,000 or so clones, around 88% found once. Sequencing was performed on peripheral blood. These receptor sequences come from a human donor in a cohort sampled during active COVID-19.

The V and J genes are TRBV19 and TRBJ1-1; D might be TRBD1 (5 bases). The germline V gene encodes CDR1 LNHDA and CDR2 SQIVND (reference sequence). The ends were cut back, 5 bases at V and 8 bases at J, with 12 bases in the middle. This CDR3 spans 12 amino acids. The CDR3 region is CASSPGEREAFF. CDR3 bases: TGTGCCAGTAGTCCGGGGGAGAGGGAAGCTTTCTTT.

In this sample, this clone turned up a few times. In DNA form, the CDR3 reads TGTGCCAGCACCCAATCCCCTAGGACTATAATTGTCGAGCAGTACTTC. As protein: CASTQSPRTIIVEQYF. The V call is TRBV11-2, the J call TRBJ2-7; weak D call: TRBD2 (6 bases). This CDR3 comprises 16 residues. Between the trimmed V and J ends, which lost 7 bases and 6 bases, there was a span of 25 bases. Per the germline V gene, CDR1 is SGHAT and CDR2 is FQNNGV.

The V and J genes are TRBV14 and TRBJ2-2; D gene unclear. The CDR3 is 12 residues long. Trimming removed 5 bases from V and 6 bases from J, with 7 bases in between. Germline values: CDR1 SGHDN, CDR2 FVKESK. CDR3 sequence reads: CASSYPAGELFF. The DNA of the CDR3 is TGTGCCAGCAGCTATCCGGCCGGGGAGCTGTTTTTT.

V usage is TRBV11-2 and J usage is TRBJ2-7, with TRBD2 matching over 10 bases. Germline CDR1 is SGHAT and CDR2 is FQNNGV. The ends lost 5 bases at V and 0 bases at J; junction bases unmatched: 13. The CDR3 consists of 18 residues. In nucleotides, the CDR3 is TGTGCCAGCAGCCCTCAATTTTCTAGCGGGAGTTCCTCCTACGAGCAGTACTTC. It translates to CASSPQFSSGSSSYEQYF.

The rearrangement joins TRBV5-5 to TRBJ2-1; TRBD2 aligns across 12 bases. This CDR3 has 16 amino acids. Germline V gene lookup returns CDR1 SGHKS and CDR2 YYEKEE (reference sequence). J gave up 8 bases and V 4 bases, and 10 bases lay outside the gene matches. In DNA form, the CDR3 reads TGTGCCAGCAGCCCAGGGCTAGCGGGAGGGCCTTATGAGCAGTTCTTC. Amino acids: CASSPGLAGGPYEQFF.

V usage is TRBV11-2 and J usage is TRBJ1-2; 7 bases line up with TRBD1. The CDR3 totals 16 residues. Germline V gives CDR1 SGHAT, CDR2 FQNNGV. The V segment lost 5 bases and the J segment 8 bases; nucleotides outside the gene matches: 17. The CDR3 DNA sequence: TGTGCCAGCAGCCCGACACTCCGACAGGGCCAGAGAGGCTACACCTTC. Its protein product is CASSPTLRQGQRGYTF.

J is TRBJ2-5 and V is TRBV27; 12 nucleotides agree with TRBD2. V lost 4 bases and J lost 1; bases outside the gene matches: 10. The CDR3 has 18 residues. The germline gives CDR1 MNHEY, CDR2 SMNVEV (reference sequence). The CDR3, as DNA: TGTGCCAGCAGTTCCCCCGGGACTAGCGGGTCGATCCAAGAGACCCAGTACTTC. It is translated as CASSSPGTSGSIQETQYF.

The chain carries TRBV25-1 and TRBJ2-1; D not resolved. Trimming took off 6 bases at V and 10 bases at J, with 10 bases between the two ends. The CDR3 consists of 11 residues. Per germline, CDR1 MGHDK and CDR2 SYGVNS. The CDR3: CASSRSFEQFF. The CDR3 DNA is TGTGCCAGCAGCCGGAGTTTCGAGCAGTTCTTC.

V is TRBV4-1 and J is TRBJ1-2, with a possible D match to TRBD1 (5 bases). The V gene's germline CDR1 is MGHRA and CDR2 YSYEKL. CDR3 length: 14 residues. V was shortened by 0 bases and J by 7 bases, with 12 bases between the two germline ends. The CDR3 nucleotides are TGCGCCAGCAGCCAAGATATGGGGCGCGGTGGCTACACCTTC. This codes for CASSQDMGRGGYTF.

This chain links TRBV7-2 with TRBJ2-7, with 9 bases identical to TRBD1. The CDR3 consists of 14 residues. The germline gives CDR1 SGHTA, CDR2 FQGNSA. The V segment lost 5 bases and the J segment 2 bases; nucleotides outside the gene matches: 4. The CDR3: CASSRGQGPYEQYF. CDR3 bases: TGTGCCAGCAGCAGGGGACAGGGACCCTACGAGCAGTACTTC.

The chain combines TRBV7-8 with TRBJ1-4; a weak D match, TRBD1 (6 bases). V gave up 7 bases and J gave up 7 bases, with 10 bases separating them. The CDR3 has 12 residues. CDR1 and CDR2 (germline): SGHVS, FQNEAQ. The CDR3 DNA sequence: TGTGCCAGCACTACAGGGCGTGAAAAACTGTTTTTT. As protein: CASTTGREKLFF.

The chain carries TRBV18 and TRBJ2-1; 7 bases line up with TRBD1. Per germline, CDR1 KGHSH and CDR2 LQKENI. The CDR3 has 16 amino acids. V lost 4 bases, J lost 5 bases, and 11 bases stayed unmatched. CDR3 nucleotide sequence: TGTGCCAGCTCACTACCGACAGGGAACCTCAACAATGAGCAGTTCTTC. Protein: CASSLPTGNLNNEQFF.

This chain uses TRBV29-1 with TRBJ2-7; possible D gene TRBD1, 5 bases. Germline V CDR1 and CDR2: SQVTM, ANQGSEA. Trimming removed 4 bases at V and 3 bases at J, with 22 bases between. This CDR3 has 16 amino acids. For the CDR3, the DNA is TGCAGCGTTGCAAAGGGGAAGGGCAGTCTGGTCTACGAGCAGTACTTC. Amino acids: CSVAKGKGSLVYEQYF.

V usage is TRBV28 and J usage is TRBJ2-7, with unresolved D. Germline V gives CDR1 MDHEN, CDR2 SYDVKM. The CDR3 spans 12 residues. Trimming stripped 3 bases from V and 3 bases from J, with 6 bases between. The CDR3 nucleotides read TGTGCCAGCAGTTTGTTCGGCTACGAGCAGTACTTC. Amino acids: CASSLFGYEQYF.

The rearrangement links TRBV10-2 to TRBJ2-5; the match to TRBD2 covers 10 bases. The ends lost 8 bases at V and 5 bases at J; junction bases unmatched: 8. This CDR3 contains 14 residues. The germline V gene has CDR1 WSHSY and CDR2 SAAADI. The chain's CDR3 is CASGVSGRGETQYF. Written as DNA, the CDR3 is TGCGCCAGCGGGGTGAGCGGGAGGGGGGAGACCCAGTACTTC.

The rearrangement links TRBV28 to TRBJ1-6; 10 nucleotides align to TRBD1. Germline assignment: CDR1 MDHEN and CDR2 SYDVKM. The CDR3 has 16 residues. The junction had 10 bases not matched to a gene; V was cut back by 5 bases and J by 9 bases. The CDR3 loop reads CASSDRGHNRGSPLHF. CDR3 nucleotides: TGTGCCAGCAGTGACAGGGGGCACAACAGAGGTTCACCCCTCCACTTT.

This chain joins TRBV29-1 and TRBJ2-3; tentative D call: TRBD1 (5 bases). Germline V gene data show CDR1 as SQVTM and CDR2 as ANQGSEA. Trimming cost V 3 bases and J 6 bases, with 13 bases left between them. CDR3 length: 13 residues. The CDR3 coding sequence is TGCAGCGTTGACAAGCAGGGTCGTGATACGCAGTATTTT. This gives the protein CSVDKQGRDTQYF.

The chain is built from TRBV7-9 and TRBJ2-4; perhaps TRBD2 as D (5 bases). V was trimmed by 2 bases and J by 9 bases, leaving 11 bases between them. The CDR3 loop spans 13 amino acids. CDR1 is SEHNR, CDR2 FQNEAQ, per germline (reference sequence). The DNA for the CDR3 is TGTGCCAGCAGCTTACGAGGGCTCGGCATTCAGTACTTC. Its translation: CASSLRGLGIQYF.

This clone has just a few counts. This chain joins TRBV5-1 and TRBJ2-7; no clear D. This CDR3 spans 13 amino acids. The germline V and J ends were trimmed by 4 bases and 3 bases, with 11 bases remaining between them. Germline V gene sequence: CDR1 SGHRS, CDR2 YFSETQ. CDR3 nucleotides: TGCGCCAGCAGCCTAAACTCAAACTACGAGCAGTACTTC. Translating gives CASSLNSNYEQYF.

The chain combines TRBV19 with TRBJ2-7; TRBD1 might be the D (6 bases). The germline CDR1 and CDR2 sequences are LNHDA and SQIVND (reference sequence). Trimming removed 8 bases from V and 1 base from J, with 15 bases in between. The CDR3 extends over 14 amino acids. CDR3 coding DNA: TGTGCCAGTTCTAACAGGGAATCATCCTACGAGCAGTACTTC. Its protein is CASSNRESSYEQYF.

The chain links TRBV18 to TRBJ2-5, with TRBD1 identical over 9 bases. There are 16 residues in the CDR3. V dropped 0 bases and J dropped 4; count of bases not matched to a gene: 6. From germline, CDR1 is KGHSH and CDR2 LQKENI. The CDR3 protein is CASSPPGNRGRETQYF. In DNA, the CDR3 is TGTGCCAGCTCACCACCGGGGAACAGGGGGCGAGAGACCCAGTACTTC.

The genes are TRBV11-3 and TRBJ2-1; 14 bases are a match to TRBD2. CDR3 length: 16 amino acids. Trimming took 1 base from V and 6 from J; bases not matched to a gene: 2. Germline lookup yields CDR1 SGHNT and CDR2 YENEEA. CDR3 residues: CASSLAGTSGSNEQFF. The CDR3 DNA follows: TGTGCCAGCAGCTTAGCCGGGACTAGCGGGAGCAATGAGCAGTTCTTC. The whole variable domain, remainder taken from reference TRBV11-3 and TRBJ2-1, is EAGVVQSPRYKIIEKKQPVAFWCNPISGHNTLYWYLQNLGQGPELLIRYENEEAVDDSQLPKDRFSAERLKGVDSTLKIQPAELGDSAVYLCASSLAGTSGSNEQFFGPGTRLTVL.

This clone has a single count. This chain connects TRBV11-1 to TRBJ2-6; D might be TRBD1 (5 bases). Deletions cut 5 bases from V and 1 base from J, with 9 bases between. This CDR3 spans 15 amino acids. Germline V gene lookup returns CDR1 SGHAT and CDR2 FQDESV (reference sequence). The CDR3 sequence is CASSPHRSGANVLTF. Here the CDR3 DNA reads TGTGCCAGCAGCCCACACAGGTCTGGGGCCAACGTCCTGACTTTC.

This clone came up once. This chain links TRBV7-9 with TRBJ1-2; D is possibly TRBD1 (5 bases). The germline V and J ends were trimmed by 0 bases and 8 bases, with 13 bases remaining between them. The length of the CDR3 is 14 residues. CDR1 and CDR2 (germline): SEHNR, FQNEAQ (reference sequence). CDR3 DNA: TGTGCCAGCAGCTTAGCGGGTCGGGGGAACGGCTACACCTTC. Protein sequence: CASSLAGRGNGYTF. The whole variable domain, filled in from reference TRBV7-9 and TRBJ1-2, reads DTGVSQNPRHKITKRGQNVTFRCDPISEHNRLYWYRQTLGQGPEFLTYFQNEAQLEKSRLLSDRFSAERPKGSFSTLEIQRTEQGDSAMYLCASSLAGRGNGYTFGSGTRLTVV.

The chain joins TRBV7-8 to TRBJ2-3; TRBD2 agrees at 16 bases. J gave up 3 bases and V 5 bases, and 11 bases lay outside the gene matches. This CDR3 is built from 19 residues. Looked up from germline, CDR1 is SGHVS and CDR2 is FQNEAQ. This CDR3 is CASSQPAGLAGGRTDTQYF. CDR3 DNA: TGTGCCAGCAGCCAGCCCGCGGGACTAGCGGGAGGGCGTACAGATACGCAGTATTTT.

This chain joins TRBV7-6 and TRBJ2-2, with D maybe TRBD2 (6 bases). Trimming took 6 bases from V and 0 from J, leaving 8 bases between them. The CDR3 is 14 residues long. Germline V gene data show CDR1 as SGHVS and CDR2 as FNYEAQ. Here the CDR3 reads CASRRLANTGELFF. The DNA of the CDR3 is TGTGCCAGCAGGCGACTAGCGAACACCGGGGAGCTGTTTTTT.

The chain links TRBV27 to TRBJ2-7, with TRBD2 identical over 8 bases. The CDR3 length is 16 residues. CDR1 is MNHEY, CDR2 SMNVEV, per germline (reference sequence). The ends lost 2 bases at V and 0 bases at J; junction bases unmatched: 6. Here the CDR3 reads CASSLEGTSRSYEQYF. The CDR3 DNA follows: TGTGCCAGCAGTTTAGAGGGGACTAGTCGCTCCTACGAGCAGTACTTC.

The chain recombines TRBV20-1 with TRBJ2-7, with TRBD1 as a possible D gene (6 bases). The germline V gene has CDR1 DFQATT and CDR2 SNEGSKA (reference sequence). CDR3 size: 11 residues. Trimming removed 6 bases at V and 6 bases at J, with 12 bases between. The CDR3 sequence is CSAATGSEQYF. The DNA of the CDR3 is TGCAGTGCGGCCACAGGGTCCGAGCAGTACTTC.